This T cell receptor (beta chain) derives from a study of blood T cell repertoires in COVID-19. Method: immunoSEQ multiplex PCR; TCRdb's copy keeps in-frame clones and lacks some. In the table there are approximately 97,000 clones, roughly 86% of which are singletons. With 5 bases removed from V and 0 bases from J, the gap between germline ends came to 23 bases. Germline CDR1 reads MNHEY; CDR2 reads SMNVEV (reference sequence). The CDR3 length is 19 residues. The source is a human donor in a cohort sampled during active COVID-19. The chain joins TRBV27 to TRBJ2-4; TRBD1 might be the D (6 bases). Sequenced: peripheral blood. The CDR3, as DNA: TGTGCCAGCAGTCCCTTGACAGGATCAATCGCATTAGCCAAAAACATTCAGTACTTC. Amino acids: CASSPLTGSIALAKNIQYF.